A single sample gave rise to the 20 T cell receptor beta chains below, sequenced in a study of blood T cell repertoires in COVID-19. The method was immunoSEQ multiplex PCR; TCRdb's version includes in-frame clones alone and lacks a portion of them. Of just over 90,000 clones listed, about nine tenths were seen once; the top ten hold about 1.5%. Sequencing was carried out using peripheral blood. Receptors originate from a human donor with active COVID-19. The donor label of this sample is uncertain.

The V call is TRBV21-1, the J call TRBJ2-7; the DNA was not used to check the table's D call, TRBD1. TRBV21-1 is a listed pseudogene. This CDR3 has 16 residues. CDR3 sequence (DNA): TGTGCCAGCAGCGCGATAACAGGGTTTTTGGCGAACGAGCAGTACTTC. Residues: CASSAITGFLANEQYF.

This chain links TRBV14 with TRBJ1-1; no clear D gene. Trimming took off 4 bases at V and 0 bases at J, with 21 bases between the two ends. From germline, CDR1 is SGHDN and CDR2 FVKESK. This CDR3 spans 18 amino acids. In nucleotides, the CDR3 is TGTGCCAGCAGCCTCCACAGTGCCGTTAGTCGGATGAACACTGAAGCTTTCTTT. It encodes CASSLHSAVSRMNTEAFF. The full variable domain, rest sourced from reference TRBV14 and TRBJ1-1, is EAGVTQFPSHSVIEKGQTVTLRCDPISGHDNLYWYRRVMGKEIKFLLHFVKESKQDESGMPNNRFLAERTGGTYSTLKVQPAELEDSGVYFCASSLHSAVSRMNTEAFFGQGTRLTVV.

The chain joins TRBV7-8 to TRBJ2-2; 9 bases align to TRBD1. CDR1 and CDR2 from the germline V gene are SGHVS and FQNEAQ. Trimming took 7 bases from V and 0 from J; bases not matched to a gene: 15. This CDR3 region has 19 residues. In DNA form, the CDR3 reads TGTGCCAGCAAGAGTGGGAGGACAGGGGTGGGTTCGAACACCGGGGAGCTGTTTTTT. This gives the protein CASKSGRTGVGSNTGELFF.

The V call is TRBV14, the J call TRBJ1-2; the D is unclear. Germline CDR1 SGHDN, CDR2 FVKESK. The V end was cut by 4 bases, the J end by 4 bases, with 7 bases between. This CDR3 is built from 12 residues. CDR3: CASSPSIYGYTF. The CDR3 coding sequence is TGTGCCAGCAGCCCTAGTATCTATGGCTACACCTTC.

The chain employs TRBV2 and TRBJ1-5; 9 nucleotides line up with TRBD1. This CDR3 has 15 amino acids. Germline-derived CDR1 and CDR2 are SNHLY and FYNNEI. V trimming: 6 bases; J trimming: 7 bases; junction bases outside the gene matches: 10. The DNA of the CDR3 is TGTGCCAGCAGCTCAGAACAGGGGGCAGGACAGCCCCAGCATTTT. Amino acids: CASSSEQGAGQPQHF.

In nucleotides, the CDR3 is TGCGCCAGCAGCTTCATGGGGCGGGGGGCTAGAGAGACCCAGTACTTC. This encodes CASSFMGRGARETQYF. The rearrangement links TRBV10-2 to TRBJ2-5; 8 positions match TRBD2. V was pared by 6 bases and J by 4 bases, with 13 bases of the junction left unmatched. Germline assignment: CDR1 WSHSY and CDR2 SAAADI. This CDR3 is 16 amino acids long.

This chain uses TRBV6-5 with TRBJ1-5; D possibly corresponds to TRBD1 (5 bases). V lost 8 bases, J lost 2 bases, and 10 bases lay in between. The CDR3 totals 13 residues. The germline V gene has CDR1 MNHEY and CDR2 SVGAGI. As DNA, the CDR3 is TGTGCCAGCCAGGGTACGGGCAATCAGCCCCAGCATTTT. Its translation is CASQGTGNQPQHF.

The J gene is TRBJ1-2, the V gene TRBV28; 7 bases fit TRBD1. V shed 1 base and J 1 base; nucleotides not matched to a gene: 9. Germline V gene sequence: CDR1 MDHEN, CDR2 SYDVKM. The CDR3 covers 17 residues. The CDR3 DNA follows: TGTGCCAGCAGTTTATCGGGTCGGGGACAGATTAACTATGGCTACACCTTC. It specifies CASSLSGRGQINYGYTF.

This clone was counted only a few times. The chain uses TRBV7-9 and TRBJ1-2, with 9 positions matching TRBD1. Germline loops: CDR1 SEHNR, CDR2 FQNEAQ (reference sequence). The V gene end was trimmed by 5 bases and the J gene end by 8 bases; junction bases not matched to a gene: 12. This CDR3 spans 15 amino acids. This chain's CDR3 is CASSPPDRGIRGYTF. DNA for the CDR3: TGTGCCAGCAGCCCCCCGGACAGGGGAATTCGGGGCTACACCTTC.

V gene TRBV15 combines with J gene TRBJ2-2, with a possible D match to TRBD2 (5 bases). This CDR3 has 14 amino acids. Germline V gene data show CDR1 as LNHNV and CDR2 as YYDKDF (reference sequence). Trimming cost V 3 bases and J 13 bases, with 18 bases left between them. CDR3 in amino acids: CATSSSETSRGLFF. The CDR3 nucleotides read TGTGCCACCAGCAGCTCAGAGACTTCCCGGGGGCTGTTTTTT.

The chain uses TRBV19 and TRBJ2-7, with 9 bases fitting TRBD1. Trimming cost V 3 bases and J 3 bases; bases outside gene matches: 9. CDR3 length: 16 residues. Germline V CDR1 and CDR2: LNHDA, SQIVND (reference sequence). The chain's CDR3 is CASSIRPGTGIYEQYF. The CDR3 DNA reads as TGTGCCAGTAGTATTAGACCCGGGACAGGGATCTACGAGCAGTACTTC.

The chain joins TRBV7-9 to TRBJ2-1, with D perhaps TRBD2 (6 bases). V lost 1 base, J lost 12 bases, and 10 bases lay in between. CDR3 length: 12 amino acids. Germline V gene sequence: CDR1 SEHNR, CDR2 FQNEAQ (reference sequence). The CDR3 nucleotides read TGTGCCAGCAGCTTAGAACGGGGGTGGCAGTTCTTC. Its translation is CASSLERGWQFF.

The chain employs TRBV19 and TRBJ1-2; D is ambiguous. Deletions cut 4 bases from V and 4 bases from J, with 13 bases between. Germline lookup yields CDR1 LNHDA and CDR2 SQIVND (reference sequence). The CDR3 is made up of 14 amino acids. This CDR3 reads CASSTRGGPYGYTF. The CDR3 DNA sequence: TGTGCCAGTAGTACCCGGGGAGGCCCCTATGGCTACACCTTC.

This clone was counted a single time. The rearrangement joins TRBV19 to TRBJ1-2, with no clear D. Germline V gene sequence: CDR1 LNHDA, CDR2 SQIVND (reference sequence). The V end was cut by 8 bases, the J end by 7 bases, with 17 bases between. The CDR3 has 13 amino acids. The CDR3 sequence is CASRNGPLRGYTF. CDR3 nucleotide sequence: TGTGCCAGTCGAAACGGTCCTTTGCGTGGCTACACCTTC.

Notes on this clone: Within the sample, other DNA sequences also encode this same CDR3. J is TRBJ2-6 and V is TRBV5-6; D remains unclear. V dropped 0 bases and J dropped 0 bases, with 4 bases sitting between them. Germline CDR1 and CDR2: SGHDT and YYEEEE. The CDR3 has 15 residues. The chain's CDR3 is CASSLDSSGANVLTF. The CDR3 nucleotides read TGTGCCAGCAGCTTGGATAGCTCTGGGGCCAACGTCCTGACTTTC.

The chain joins TRBV5-1 to TRBJ2-1, with 9 nucleotides matching TRBD2. The length of the CDR3 is 18 residues. Trimming took 4 bases from V and 1 from J; bases not matched to a gene: 12. Germline loops: CDR1 SGHRS, CDR2 YFSETQ. Here the CDR3 reads CASSPGSGGLHSYNEQFF. For the CDR3, the DNA is TGCGCCAGCAGCCCGGGGAGCGGGGGGCTACATTCCTACAATGAGCAGTTCTTC.

The chain combines TRBV6-5 with TRBJ2-3, with D uncertain. The CDR3 consists of 13 residues. The ends were cut back, 5 bases at V and 4 bases at J, with 10 bases in the middle. Germline V CDR1 and CDR2: MNHEY, SVGAGI. CDR3 residues: CASSRRHSDTQYF. DNA for the CDR3: TGTGCCAGCAGTCGACGACATTCAGATACGCAGTATTTT.

The gene calls are TRBV14 and TRBJ1-2, with 9 bases fitting TRBD1. Trimming took 4 bases from V and 5 from J; bases not matched to a gene: 8. Per the germline V gene, CDR1 is SGHDN and CDR2 is FVKESK. The CDR3 is made up of 15 amino acids. The CDR3 nucleotides read TGTGCCAGCAGCCGACCGGACAGGGGTGGTTATGGCTACACCTTC. Residues: CASSRPDRGGYGYTF.

This clone appeared a few times. The chain combines TRBV28 with TRBJ1-2; perhaps TRBD1 as D (5 bases). Germline V gene lookup returns CDR1 MDHEN and CDR2 SYDVKM. CDR3 length: 14 amino acids. Between the trimmed V and J ends, which lost 8 bases and 2 bases, there was a span of 15 bases. The CDR3 region has the DNA TGTGCCAGCTTTGAGAAAAGGGGAAACTATGGCTACACCTTC. This gives the protein CASFEKRGNYGYTF.

The rearrangement uses TRBV7-2 and TRBJ2-7, with 10 bases aligning to TRBD2. V gave up 3 bases and J gave up 1 base; unmatched junction bases: 6. This CDR3 is built from 16 residues. Germline lookup yields CDR1 SGHTA and CDR2 FQGNSA. CDR3 bases: TGTGCCAGCAGCTTGGTAGCGGGGGGCGGTTCCTACGAGCAGTACTTC. It is translated as CASSLVAGGGSYEQYF.